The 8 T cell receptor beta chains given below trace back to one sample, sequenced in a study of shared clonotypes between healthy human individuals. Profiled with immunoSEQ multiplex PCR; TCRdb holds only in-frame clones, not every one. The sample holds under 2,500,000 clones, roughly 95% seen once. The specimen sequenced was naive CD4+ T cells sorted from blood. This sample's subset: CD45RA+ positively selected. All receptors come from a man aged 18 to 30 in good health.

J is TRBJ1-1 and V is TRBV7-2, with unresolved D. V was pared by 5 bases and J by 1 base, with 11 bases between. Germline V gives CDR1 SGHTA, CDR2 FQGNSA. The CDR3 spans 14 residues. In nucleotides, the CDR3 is TGTGCCAGCAGCCGGTGGGCCAAGAACACTGAAGCTTTCTTT. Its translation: CASSRWAKNTEAFF.

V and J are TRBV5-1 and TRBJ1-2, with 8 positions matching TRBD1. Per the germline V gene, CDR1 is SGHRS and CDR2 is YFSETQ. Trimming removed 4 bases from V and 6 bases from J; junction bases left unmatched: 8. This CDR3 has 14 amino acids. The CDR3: CASSPRGPAHGYTF. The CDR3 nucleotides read TGCGCCAGCAGCCCCAGGGGGCCGGCCCATGGCTACACCTTC.

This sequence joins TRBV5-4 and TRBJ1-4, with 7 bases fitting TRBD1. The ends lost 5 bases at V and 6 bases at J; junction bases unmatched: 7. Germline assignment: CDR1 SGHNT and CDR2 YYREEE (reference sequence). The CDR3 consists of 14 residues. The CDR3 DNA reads TGTGCCAGCAGTCCAGGGGGACGGGATGAAAAACTGTTTTTT. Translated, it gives CASSPGGRDEKLFF.

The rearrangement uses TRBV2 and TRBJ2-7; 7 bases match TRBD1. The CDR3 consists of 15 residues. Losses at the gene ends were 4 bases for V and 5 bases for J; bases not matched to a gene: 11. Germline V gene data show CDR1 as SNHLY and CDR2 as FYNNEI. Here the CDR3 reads CASSAILTGSHEQYF. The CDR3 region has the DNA TGTGCCAGCAGTGCCATCTTGACAGGGAGCCACGAGCAGTACTTC. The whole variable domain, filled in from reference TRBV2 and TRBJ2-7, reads EPEVTQTPSHQVTQMGQEVILRCVPISNHLYFYWYRQILGQKVEFLVSFYNNEISEKSEIFDDQFSVERPDGSNFTLKIRSTKLEDSAMYFCASSAILTGSHEQYFGPGTRLTVT.

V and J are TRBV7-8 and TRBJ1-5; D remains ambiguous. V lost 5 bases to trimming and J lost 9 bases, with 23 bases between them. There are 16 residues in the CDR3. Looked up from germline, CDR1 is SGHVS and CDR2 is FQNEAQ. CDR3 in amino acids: CASSLMGRVKGWPQHF. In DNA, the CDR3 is TGTGCCAGCAGCCTTATGGGGAGGGTAAAGGGTTGGCCCCAGCATTTT.

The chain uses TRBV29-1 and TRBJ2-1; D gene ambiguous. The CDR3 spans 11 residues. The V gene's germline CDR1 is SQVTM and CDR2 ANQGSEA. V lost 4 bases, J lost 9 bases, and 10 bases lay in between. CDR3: CSVVRAPEQFF. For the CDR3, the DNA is TGCAGCGTTGTTAGGGCACCTGAGCAGTTCTTC.

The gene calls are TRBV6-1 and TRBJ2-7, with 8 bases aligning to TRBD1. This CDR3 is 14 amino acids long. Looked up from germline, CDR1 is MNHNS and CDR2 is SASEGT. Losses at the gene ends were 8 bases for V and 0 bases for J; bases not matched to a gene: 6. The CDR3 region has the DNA TGTGCCAGCGGTCAGGACAGGGCCTCCTACGAGCAGTACTTC. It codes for CASGQDRASYEQYF.

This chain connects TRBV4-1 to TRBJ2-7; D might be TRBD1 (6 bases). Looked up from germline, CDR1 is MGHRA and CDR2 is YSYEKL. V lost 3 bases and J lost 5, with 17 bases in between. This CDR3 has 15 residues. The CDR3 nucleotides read TGCGCCAGCAGCCACCCGACGGTCAGGGGCGACGAGCAGTACTTC. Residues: CASSHPTVRGDEQYF.